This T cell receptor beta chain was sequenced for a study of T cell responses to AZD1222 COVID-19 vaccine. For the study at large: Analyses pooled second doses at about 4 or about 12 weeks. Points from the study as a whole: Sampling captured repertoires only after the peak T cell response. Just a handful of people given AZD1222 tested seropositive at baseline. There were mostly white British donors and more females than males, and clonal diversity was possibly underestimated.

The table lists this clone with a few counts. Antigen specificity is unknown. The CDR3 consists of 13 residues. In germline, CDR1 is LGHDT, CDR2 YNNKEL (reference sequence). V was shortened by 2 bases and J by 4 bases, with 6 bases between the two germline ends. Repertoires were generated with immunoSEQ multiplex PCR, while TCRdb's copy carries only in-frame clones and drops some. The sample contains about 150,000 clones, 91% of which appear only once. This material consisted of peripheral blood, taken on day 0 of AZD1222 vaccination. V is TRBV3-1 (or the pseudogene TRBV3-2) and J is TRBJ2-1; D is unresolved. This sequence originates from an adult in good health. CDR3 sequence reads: CASSQLTYNEQFF. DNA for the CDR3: TGTGCCAGCAGCCAACTTACATACAATGAGCAGTTCTTC.